This T cell receptor beta chain came from a study of graft-versus-host responses after intestinal transplantation (dated by TCRdb to the early 2020s). Regarding the complete study: The transplants that recipients received were multivisceral, liver-intestinal, or isolated intestinal. Every recipient was given anti-thymocyte globulin induction, followed by approximately three years of maintenance tacrolimus and steroids. Bulk TCR-beta CDR3 sequencing was used to track graft-versus-host and host-versus-graft alloreactive T cell clones in the graft, circulation and bone marrow after intestinal transplantation. A cohort of some 24 intestinal transplant recipients, including one retransplant, was enrolled, and 3 patients lacking pretransplant specimens were excluded. To identify alloreactive clones, pre-transplant mixed lymphocyte reaction products were sequenced and then compared with unstimulated pre-transplant donor and recipient T cells. Instead of going to the commercial service, samples from a few later patients were sequenced in-house on an Illumina MiSeq and processed with MiXCR. A peak of at least 4% donor T cells among recipient peripheral blood mononuclear cells was the definition used for donor T cell macrochimerism. Points the paper makes about the study in general: The conclusions were limited by the relatively low number and heterogeneity of the intestinal transplant patients. In the allografts of patients with donor T cell macrochimerism, GvH to HvG T cell clonal ratios were high. Early after transplant, peak levels of circulating GvH clones were associated with declines in HvG clones. GvH clones were detected in recipient bone marrow, and some of these GvH clones were observed earlier in ileal mucosa or blood, consistent with an intestinal mucosal origin.

Of note for this clone: Its binding antigen is unknown. No per-base quality is available; no much larger clone lies one base away.

Libraries were constructed by the immunoSEQ multiplex PCR assay. For most patients, genomic DNA was isolated with the Qiagen DNeasy Blood and Tissue Kit and shipped frozen to Adaptive Biotechnologies for TCR sequencing. For most patients, high-throughput TCR-beta CDR3 sequencing of genomic DNA was performed by Adaptive Biotechnologies. In the original analysis: Adaptive's ImmunoSEQ software was the source of the TCR sequencing data for about 18 patients, while a few other patients were processed with MiXCR and VDJtools. To correct CD4 versus CD8 sorting errors, any sequence found in both subsets at a frequency ratio below 5:1 was removed. CDR3 nucleotide sequences shared by donor and recipient were removed because the origin of these sequences could not be assigned. To count as alloreactive, a clone needed at least 2-fold expansion over unstimulated cells and a minimum CFSE-low frequency of 0.002% (template counts) or 0.001% (read counts). Mappable clones were those detected in sequenced pre-transplant spleen, lymph node, or MLR CFSE-low populations of the donor or recipient. The cumulative frequency of alloreactive clones was calculated as a percentage of all sequences, weighted by copy number. TCRdb mirrors the immuneACCESS table, restricted to in-frame sequences. Some clones are absent from its copies; in checked studies, under half trace to an unresolved V gene, and the reason for the others is unknown. D and trimming come from the DNA, and the V and J calls and clone size come from that table. This sample gives over 80,000 clones in total; about nine tenths of them show up just once. The ten largest clones capture about 0.18% of the sample.

Explained via the paper, the time point label denotes: cells obtained before transplantation from donor or recipient. CD3+CD4+ and CD3+CD8+ populations were FACS-sorted from unstimulated pre-transplant donor and recipient cells taken from spleen or lymph nodes. A distance of 19 bases separates the germline ends of V and J, which lose 0 bases and 7 bases respectively. For CDR1 and CDR2, the germline V gene lists MRHNA and SNTAGT. From cysteine to phenylalanine, the CDR3 is 17 amino acids long. CDR3 DNA only is kept here, 51 bases in frame from base 1. This chain is built from TRBV6-4 and TRBJ1-5; TRBD1 might be the D gene, on 5 matching bases. This receptor was obtained from a human donor who was the organ donor for an intestinal transplant. The input for sequencing was unstimulated CD4+ T cells sorted from spleen or lymph node cells, taken before transplant. The CDR3 reads as follows: CASSDSSQGWKRQPQHF. The DNA sequence reads TGTGCCAGCAGTGACTCGAGTCAGGGTTGGAAACGACAGCCCCAGCATTTT.